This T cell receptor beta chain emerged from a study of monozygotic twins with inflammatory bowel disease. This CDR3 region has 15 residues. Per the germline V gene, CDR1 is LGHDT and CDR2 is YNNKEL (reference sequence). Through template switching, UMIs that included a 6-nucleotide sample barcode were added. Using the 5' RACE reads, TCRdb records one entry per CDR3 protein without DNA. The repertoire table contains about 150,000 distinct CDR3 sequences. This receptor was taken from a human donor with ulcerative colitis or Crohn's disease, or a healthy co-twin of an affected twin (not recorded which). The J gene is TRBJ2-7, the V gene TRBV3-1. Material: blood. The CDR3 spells CASSQENVASYEQYF.